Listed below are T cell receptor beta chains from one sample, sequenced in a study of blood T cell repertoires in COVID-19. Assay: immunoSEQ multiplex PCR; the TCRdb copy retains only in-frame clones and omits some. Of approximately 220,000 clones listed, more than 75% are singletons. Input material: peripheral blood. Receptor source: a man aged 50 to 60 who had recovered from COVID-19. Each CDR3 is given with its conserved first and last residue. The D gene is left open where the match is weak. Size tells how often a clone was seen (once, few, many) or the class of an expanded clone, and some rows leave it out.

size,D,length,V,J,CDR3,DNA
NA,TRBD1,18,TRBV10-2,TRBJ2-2,CASSEGPRTGGIAGELFF,TGCGCCAGCAGTGAAGGACCGAGGACAGGGGGTATCGCCGGGGAGCTGTTTTTT
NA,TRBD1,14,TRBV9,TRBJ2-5,CASSEGATQETQYF,TGTGCCAGCAGCGAGGGGGCGACTCAAGAGACCCAGTACTTC
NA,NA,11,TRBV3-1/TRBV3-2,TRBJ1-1,CASSRSGVAFF,TGTGCCAGCAGCCGGTCAGGCGTGGCTTTCTTT
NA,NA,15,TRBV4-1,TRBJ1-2,CASSQDLPGTHGYTF,TGCGCCAGCAGCCAAGATCTACCCGGGACACATGGCTACACCTTC
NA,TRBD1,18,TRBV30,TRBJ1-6,CAWSVLSSLGDSDSPLHF,TGTGCCTGGAGTGTACTAAGTTCGTTGGGGGACAGCGATTCACCCCTCCACTTT
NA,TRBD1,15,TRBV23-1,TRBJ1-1,CASSQPPDRVSEAFF,TGCGCCAGCAGTCAACCACCTGACAGGGTCTCTGAAGCTTTCTTT
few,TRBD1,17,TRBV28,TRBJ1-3,CASSSPRDSRSGNTIYF,TGTGCCAGCAGTTCCCCAAGGGACAGTCGCTCTGGAAACACCATATATTTT
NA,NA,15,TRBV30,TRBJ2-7,CAWTRGSLRGYEQYF,TGTGCCTGGACCCGAGGTTCCCTCCGAGGGTACGAGCAGTACTTC
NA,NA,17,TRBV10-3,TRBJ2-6,CAISESSGARGANVLTF,TGTGCCATCAGTGAGTCGTCAGGGGCGCGAGGGGCCAACGTCCTGACTTTC
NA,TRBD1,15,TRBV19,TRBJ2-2,CASSTRQGATGELFF,TGTGCCAGTAGTACCCGACAGGGGGCAACCGGGGAGCTGTTTTTT
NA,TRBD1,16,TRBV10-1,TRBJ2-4,CASSESTGGSGNIQYF,TGCGCCAGCAGTGAATCTACAGGGGGCTCGGGAAACATTCAGTACTTC
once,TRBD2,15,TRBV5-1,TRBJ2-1,CASSLASGNYNEQFF,TGCGCCAGCAGCTTAGCTAGCGGGAATTACAATGAGCAGTTCTTC
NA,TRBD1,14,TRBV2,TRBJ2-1,CASSEGQGAHEQFF,TGTGCCAGCAGTGAAGGGCAGGGGGCGCACGAGCAGTTCTTC
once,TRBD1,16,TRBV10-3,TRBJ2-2,CAISDAWTGVPGELFF,TGTGCCATCAGTGACGCATGGACAGGCGTACCCGGGGAGCTGTTTTTT
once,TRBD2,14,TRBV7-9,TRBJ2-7,CASSLEGGPYEQYF,TGTGCCAGCAGCTTAGAGGGAGGGCCTTACGAGCAGTACTTC
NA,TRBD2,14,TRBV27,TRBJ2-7,CASSSRGRASEQYF,TGTGCCAGCAGTTCACGAGGGAGGGCATCCGAGCAGTACTTC
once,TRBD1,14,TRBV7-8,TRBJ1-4,CASSFTGANEKLFF,TGTGCCAGCAGCTTCACAGGGGCTAATGAAAAACTGTTTTTT
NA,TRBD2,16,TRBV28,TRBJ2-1,CASSTRLARFYNEQFF,TGTGCCAGCAGCACCAGACTAGCGAGGTTCTACAATGAGCAGTTCTTC
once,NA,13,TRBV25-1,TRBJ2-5,CASRRTSGETQYF,TGTGCCAGCAGAAGGACTTCTGGAGAGACCCAGTACTTC
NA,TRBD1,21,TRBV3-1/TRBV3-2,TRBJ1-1,CASSQGTQTRQGKIRDTEAFF,TGTGCCAGCAGCCAAGGTACCCAAACCAGACAGGGGAAAATTAGGGACACTGAAGCTTTCTTT
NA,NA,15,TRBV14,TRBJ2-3,CASSLRRGVADTQYF,TGTGCCAGCAGCTTGCGACGCGGGGTGGCAGATACGCAGTATTTT
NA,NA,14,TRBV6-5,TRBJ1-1,CASSLRRSGTEAFF,TGTGCCAGCAGTCTGAGGAGGTCGGGCACTGAAGCTTTCTTT
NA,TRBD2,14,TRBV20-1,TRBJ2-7,CSASRGTSSYEQYF,TGCAGTGCTAGTAGGGGGACTAGCTCCTACGAGCAGTACTTC
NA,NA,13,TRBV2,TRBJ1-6,CASNVFTGSPLHF,TGTGCCAGCAACGTTTTTACGGGATCACCCCTCCACTTT
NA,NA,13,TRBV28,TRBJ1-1,CASVAAWNTEAFF,TGTGCCAGTGTCGCGGCCTGGAACACTGAAGCTTTCTTT
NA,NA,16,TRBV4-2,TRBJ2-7,CASSQYRGDSTYEQYF,TGTGCCAGCAGCCAATACCGAGGAGACTCCACTTACGAGCAGTACTTC
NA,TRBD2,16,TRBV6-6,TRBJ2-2,CASSYGGGWNTGELFF,TGTGCCAGCAGTTACGGCGGGGGTTGGAACACCGGGGAGCTGTTTTTT
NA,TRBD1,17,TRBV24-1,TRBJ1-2,CATSEFSKRTGREGYTF,TGTGCCACCAGTGAATTTTCGAAGCGGACAGGGAGGGAGGGCTACACCTTC
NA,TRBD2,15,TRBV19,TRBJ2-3,CASSIRASGPHTQYF,TGTGCCAGTAGTATAAGGGCTAGCGGCCCGCATACGCAGTATTTT
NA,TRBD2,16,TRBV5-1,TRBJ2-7,CASSLKISGNSYEQYF,TGCGCCAGCAGCTTGAAGATAAGCGGGAACTCCTACGAGCAGTACTTC
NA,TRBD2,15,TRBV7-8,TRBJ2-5,CASSLANSGAETQYF,TGTGCCAGCAGCTTAGCGAATAGCGGGGCTGAGACCCAGTACTTC
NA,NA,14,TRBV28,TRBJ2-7,CASSLLRRAYEQYF,TGTGCCAGCAGTTTATTAAGGAGAGCCTACGAGCAGTACTTC
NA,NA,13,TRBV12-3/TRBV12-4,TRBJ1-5,CASLGGGNQPQHF,TGTGCCAGCCTCGGGGGTGGCAATCAGCCCCAGCATTTT
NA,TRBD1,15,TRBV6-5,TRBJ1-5,CASSYRDRVGQPQHF,TGTGCCAGCAGTTACAGGGACAGGGTAGGTCAGCCCCAGCATTTT
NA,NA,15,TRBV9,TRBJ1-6,CASSVRGSYNSPLHF,TGTGCCAGCAGCGTCAGGGGTTCTTATAATTCACCCCTCCACTTT
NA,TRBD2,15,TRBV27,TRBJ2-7,CASSPHSGAAYEQYF,TGTGCCAGCAGTCCCCATAGCGGGGCAGCTTACGAGCAGTACTTC
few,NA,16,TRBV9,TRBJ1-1,CASSAYHPGGRAEAFF,TGTGCCAGCAGCGCTTACCATCCGGGGGGTAGGGCTGAAGCTTTCTTT
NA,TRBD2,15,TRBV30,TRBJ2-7,CAWRPPGLGVGEQYF,TGTGCCTGGAGGCCACCGGGACTAGGCGTCGGGGAGCAGTACTTC
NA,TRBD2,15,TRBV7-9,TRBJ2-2,CASSTAGLGTGELFF,TGTGCCAGCAGCACAGCGGGACTGGGCACCGGGGAGCTGTTTTTT
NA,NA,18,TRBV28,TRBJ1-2,CASTLDVGRGGRNYGYTF,TGTGCCAGCACCCTAGATGTGGGGAGGGGTGGGAGGAACTATGGCTACACCTTC
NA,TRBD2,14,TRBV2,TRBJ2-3,CASQLGLASDTQYF,TGTGCCAGCCAGCTAGGACTAGCTTCTGATACGCAGTATTTT
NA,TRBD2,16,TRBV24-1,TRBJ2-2,CATSDPTSGITGELFF,TGTGCCACCAGTGACCCGACTAGCGGGATCACCGGGGAGCTGTTTTTT